Listed below are T cell receptor beta chains from one sample, sequenced in a study of technical replicates of blood from a handful of donors. Clones were read by immunoSEQ multiplex PCR, and TCRdb kept only the in-frame ones, dropping some. The sample has 85,000 to 100,000 clones, around 95% seen once; the top ten hold around 0.21%. Sequenced sample: T cells isolated from PBMCs. The receptors shown here come from a human donor in good health. The CDR3 runs from the conserved cysteine through the conserved F or W. The D gene is left open where the match is weak. Clone size is stated in some rows and not others, as once, few, many or a class when expanded.

CDR3nt: TGTGCCAGTAGTACACACGGGGGAACAGATACGCAGTATTTT
CDR3aa: CASSTHGGTDTQYF
v_gene: TRBV19
abundance: -
j_gene: TRBJ2-3
d_gene: -

CDR3nt: TGCGCCAGCAGCCGATCGGGAGATACGCAGTATTTT
CDR3aa: CASSRSGDTQYF
v_gene: TRBV4-1
abundance: once
j_gene: TRBJ2-3
d_gene: -

CDR3nt: TGTGCCAGCAGTTACCAGGGGCGACGATTTCGGGAGCAGTTCTTC
CDR3aa: CASSYQGRRFREQFF
v_gene: TRBV6-5
abundance: -
j_gene: TRBJ2-1
d_gene: -

CDR3nt: TGTGCCAGCAGCTTGGAGGGACTAGCGGGACTCGACGAGCAGTACTTC
CDR3aa: CASSLEGLAGLDEQYF
v_gene: TRBV5-4
abundance: -
j_gene: TRBJ2-7
d_gene: TRBD2

CDR3nt: TGCAGCGCCCCGGACAGGAATGGCTACACCTTC
CDR3aa: CSAPDRNGYTF
v_gene: TRBV29-1
abundance: -
j_gene: TRBJ1-2
d_gene: TRBD1

CDR3nt: TGTGCCAGCAGTGGAGATGGGGGACTCCAAGAGACCCAGTACTTC
CDR3aa: CASSGDGGLQETQYF
v_gene: TRBV2
abundance: -
j_gene: TRBJ2-5
d_gene: -

CDR3nt: TGTGCCAGCAGCTTAGGGCAGGCCTACTATGGCTACACCTTC
CDR3aa: CASSLGQAYYGYTF
v_gene: TRBV11-2
abundance: -
j_gene: TRBJ1-2
d_gene: -

CDR3nt: TGTGCCAGCAGCTTAAGGACTAGCGGGCCTCCCTACGAGCAGTACTTC
CDR3aa: CASSLRTSGPPYEQYF
v_gene: TRBV7-2
abundance: once
j_gene: TRBJ2-7
d_gene: TRBD2

CDR3nt: TGTGCCAGCACATTAGAGCATACGCAGTATTTT
CDR3aa: CASTLEHTQYF
v_gene: TRBV2
abundance: once
j_gene: TRBJ2-3
d_gene: -

CDR3nt: TGTGCCAGCAGGGGAGAGGGGGCGAGCTATAGCAATCAGCCCCAGCATTTT
CDR3aa: CASRGEGASYSNQPQHF
v_gene: TRBV2
abundance: once
j_gene: TRBJ1-5
d_gene: TRBD1

CDR3nt: TGTGCCAGCAGCTTCGGGGGGGCTATGAATGAGCAGTTCTTC
CDR3aa: CASSFGGAMNEQFF
v_gene: TRBV7-9
abundance: once
j_gene: TRBJ2-1
d_gene: TRBD2

CDR3nt: TGTGCCAGTAGTATAAAGACAGTATTGAACTATGGCTACACCTTC
CDR3aa: CASSIKTVLNYGYTF
v_gene: TRBV19
abundance: -
j_gene: TRBJ1-2
d_gene: -

CDR3nt: TGCAGCGTTGCAACAGGGGTTCCGGGGACTGAAGCTTTCTTT
CDR3aa: CSVATGVPGTEAFF
v_gene: TRBV29-1
abundance: -
j_gene: TRBJ1-1
d_gene: TRBD1

CDR3nt: TGCGCCAGCAGCTTGGGGACAGGGTTCACAGATACGCAGTATTTT
CDR3aa: CASSLGTGFTDTQYF
v_gene: TRBV5-1
abundance: -
j_gene: TRBJ2-3
d_gene: TRBD1

CDR3nt: TGTGCCAGCAGTGAAGAAGGGGGCACAGTTGCAGATACGCAGTATTTT
CDR3aa: CASSEEGGTVADTQYF
v_gene: TRBV6-1
abundance: once
j_gene: TRBJ2-3
d_gene: TRBD1

CDR3nt: TGTGCCAGCAGCCCGAGACTAGCGGGAATCTACAATGAGCAGTTCTTC
CDR3aa: CASSPRLAGIYNEQFF
v_gene: TRBV28
abundance: -
j_gene: TRBJ2-1
d_gene: TRBD2

CDR3nt: TGTGCCAGTAGTCTGACAGATCCCGCAACTAATGAAAAACTGTTTTTT
CDR3aa: CASSLTDPATNEKLFF
v_gene: TRBV19
abundance: once
j_gene: TRBJ1-4
d_gene: -

CDR3nt: TGTGCCACCAGCAGGTCCGGGGACATGCCCTATGGCTACACCTTC
CDR3aa: CATSRSGDMPYGYTF
v_gene: TRBV15
abundance: -
j_gene: TRBJ1-2
d_gene: -

CDR3nt: TGCGCCAGCAGCCAGTGGGGTGAACGGGGGGGCCTTAATGAGCAGTTCTTC
CDR3aa: CASSQWGERGGLNEQFF
v_gene: TRBV4-1
abundance: -
j_gene: TRBJ2-1
d_gene: TRBD2

CDR3nt: TGTGCCAGCAGCTTAGCGCGGAACACTGAAGCTTTCTTT
CDR3aa: CASSLARNTEAFF
v_gene: TRBV7-2
abundance: -
j_gene: TRBJ1-1
d_gene: -

CDR3nt: TGTGCCAGCAGCCCCCGGACAGGGGGGAATGAAAAACTGTTTTTT
CDR3aa: CASSPRTGGNEKLFF
v_gene: TRBV14
abundance: -
j_gene: TRBJ1-4
d_gene: TRBD1

CDR3nt: TGTGCCAGCTTGGAGACAGGCCCAGCCGGGGAGCTGTTTTTT
CDR3aa: CASLETGPAGELFF
v_gene: TRBV7-6
abundance: -
j_gene: TRBJ2-2
d_gene: -

CDR3nt: TGTGCCAGCAGCTTTTGGGTGACTAGCGGGGAGCAAGAGACCCAGTACTTC
CDR3aa: CASSFWVTSGEQETQYF
v_gene: TRBV11-2
abundance: -
j_gene: TRBJ2-5
d_gene: TRBD2

CDR3nt: TGTGCCAGCAGCCCGGGACAGGGGGGTATAGAGACCCAGTACTTC
CDR3aa: CASSPGQGGIETQYF
v_gene: TRBV5-4
abundance: once
j_gene: TRBJ2-5
d_gene: TRBD1

CDR3nt: TGCAGCGTGGTCAGGGCAGAGAACACTGAAGCTTTCTTT
CDR3aa: CSVVRAENTEAFF
v_gene: TRBV29-1
abundance: few
j_gene: TRBJ1-1
d_gene: -

CDR3nt: TGTGCCAGCAGTGTAGCGGGAGGGAACACCGGGGAGCTGTTTTTT
CDR3aa: CASSVAGGNTGELFF
v_gene: TRBV6-4
abundance: -
j_gene: TRBJ2-2
d_gene: TRBD2

CDR3nt: TGTGCCAGCAGCCCCATACCAGGCTACAATGAGCAGTTCTTC
CDR3aa: CASSPIPGYNEQFF
v_gene: TRBV5-8
abundance: -
j_gene: TRBJ2-1
d_gene: -

CDR3nt: TGTGCCAGCAGTCGACAGAACACAGATACGCAGTATTTT
CDR3aa: CASSRQNTDTQYF
v_gene: TRBV6-5
abundance: -
j_gene: TRBJ2-3
d_gene: -

CDR3nt: TGCGCCAGCAGCACAGACAGGATTCCGTTGGATACGCAGTATTTT
CDR3aa: CASSTDRIPLDTQYF
v_gene: TRBV5-1
abundance: -
j_gene: TRBJ2-3
d_gene: -

CDR3nt: TGTGCCAGTAGTATGGACAGGGGGGGGCCCCTCTACAATGAGCAGTTCTTC
CDR3aa: CASSMDRGGPLYNEQFF
v_gene: TRBV19
abundance: -
j_gene: TRBJ2-1
d_gene: TRBD1

CDR3nt: TGTGCCAGCAGCCCGGGACTAGCTAACACAGATACGCAGTATTTT
CDR3aa: CASSPGLANTDTQYF
v_gene: TRBV2
abundance: -
j_gene: TRBJ2-3
d_gene: TRBD2

CDR3nt: TGTGCCAGCAGCGTATCCGCGGAGAATGAAAAACTGTTTTTT
CDR3aa: CASSVSAENEKLFF
v_gene: TRBV9
abundance: once
j_gene: TRBJ1-4
d_gene: -

CDR3nt: TGTGCCAGCAGCTCCGGCGGGGGTGATATCGAAGCTTTCTTT
CDR3aa: CASSSGGGDIEAFF
v_gene: TRBV28
abundance: -
j_gene: TRBJ1-1
d_gene: -

CDR3nt: TGTGCCAGCAGACGGACAGGGGGCAACGAGCAGTACTTC
CDR3aa: CASRRTGGNEQYF
v_gene: TRBV6-1
abundance: -
j_gene: TRBJ2-7
d_gene: TRBD1

CDR3nt: TGTGCCTGGAGCATCCCTAGCGGGGGAGGGACAGATACGCAGTATTTT
CDR3aa: CAWSIPSGGGTDTQYF
v_gene: TRBV30
abundance: -
j_gene: TRBJ2-3
d_gene: TRBD2

CDR3nt: TGTGCCAGCAGCTTCACAGGGTCCTACGAGCAGTACTTC
CDR3aa: CASSFTGSYEQYF
v_gene: TRBV7-9
abundance: -
j_gene: TRBJ2-7
d_gene: -

CDR3nt: TGTGCCAGCAGTTTCCCCGGGTCCCAGCATTTT
CDR3aa: CASSFPGSQHF
v_gene: TRBV6-1
abundance: -
j_gene: TRBJ1-5
d_gene: -

CDR3nt: TGTGCCAGCAGCCAAGGAGGGAGCTCCTACGAGCAGTACTTC
CDR3aa: CASSQGGSSYEQYF
v_gene: TRBV14
abundance: -
j_gene: TRBJ2-7
d_gene: -

CDR3nt: TGTGCCAGCAGCTCATTACAGGGGAGAGAGAACAATGAGCAGTTCTTC
CDR3aa: CASSSLQGRENNEQFF
v_gene: TRBV7-3
abundance: -
j_gene: TRBJ2-1
d_gene: TRBD1

CDR3nt: TGTGCCAGTACCCCGGACAGTCCAACCTATCAGCCCCAGCATTTT
CDR3aa: CASTPDSPTYQPQHF
v_gene: TRBV19
abundance: -
j_gene: TRBJ1-5
d_gene: -

CDR3nt: TGTGCCAGCAGTTTCTCAGGGATCTATGAGCAGTTCTTC
CDR3aa: CASSFSGIYEQFF
v_gene: TRBV28
abundance: -
j_gene: TRBJ2-1
d_gene: -

CDR3nt: TGTGCCAGCACAAAGGGACTCCCCGTTATATACGAGCAGTACTTC
CDR3aa: CASTKGLPVIYEQYF
v_gene: TRBV28
abundance: -
j_gene: TRBJ2-7
d_gene: -

CDR3nt: TGTGCCAGCAGCTTATCGGCGGGCACTGAAGCTTTCTTT
CDR3aa: CASSLSAGTEAFF
v_gene: TRBV11-2
abundance: few
j_gene: TRBJ1-1
d_gene: -

CDR3nt: TGTGCCAGCTCACGATTAGGGGATCAAGAGACCCAGTACTTC
CDR3aa: CASSRLGDQETQYF
v_gene: TRBV18
abundance: -
j_gene: TRBJ2-5
d_gene: -

CDR3nt: TGCGCCAGCAGCACCGGGACTAGCGGGGGTAAGGGTAATGAGCAGTTCTTC
CDR3aa: CASSTGTSGGKGNEQFF
v_gene: TRBV5-1
abundance: -
j_gene: TRBJ2-1
d_gene: TRBD2

CDR3nt: TGCGCCAGCAGCCAAGATCCCGCGCAGGGTCGCGAGCAGTACTTC
CDR3aa: CASSQDPAQGREQYF
v_gene: TRBV4-1
abundance: -
j_gene: TRBJ2-7
d_gene: -

CDR3nt: TGTGCCAGCAGCTTGTTCCTTGCCGGGGGCAATCAGCCCCAGCATTTT
CDR3aa: CASSLFLAGGNQPQHF
v_gene: TRBV5-6
abundance: -
j_gene: TRBJ1-5
d_gene: -

CDR3nt: TGTGCCAGCAAAGGTACAGGGGACCACTATGGCTACACCTTC
CDR3aa: CASKGTGDHYGYTF
v_gene: TRBV2
abundance: -
j_gene: TRBJ1-2
d_gene: TRBD1

CDR3nt: TGCGCCAGCAGCCAAGTTCTAACAGGGTCCACTGAAGCTTTCTTT
CDR3aa: CASSQVLTGSTEAFF
v_gene: TRBV4-1
abundance: once
j_gene: TRBJ1-1
d_gene: -

CDR3nt: TGTGCCAGCAGCTTAGAAACAAACACTGAAGCTTTCTTT
CDR3aa: CASSLETNTEAFF
v_gene: TRBV11-3
abundance: -
j_gene: TRBJ1-1
d_gene: -

CDR3nt: TGTGCCAGCAGCCCGCCGGGGAATCAGCCCCAGCATTTT
CDR3aa: CASSPPGNQPQHF
v_gene: TRBV7-2
abundance: -
j_gene: TRBJ1-5
d_gene: -

CDR3nt: TGTGCCAGCAGTTCCACGTTATCGGGGGAGTTGAACACTGAAGCTTTCTTT
CDR3aa: CASSSTLSGELNTEAFF
v_gene: TRBV28
abundance: -
j_gene: TRBJ1-1
d_gene: -

CDR3nt: TGTGCCAGCTGTCGCCCCCCGGAGGAGACCCAGTACTTC
CDR3aa: CASCRPPEETQYF
v_gene: TRBV28
abundance: -
j_gene: TRBJ2-5
d_gene: -

CDR3nt: TGTGCCAGCAGCTTAGCGCTGGCCGAAGCTTTCTTT
CDR3aa: CASSLALAEAFF
v_gene: TRBV7-9
abundance: -
j_gene: TRBJ1-1
d_gene: -

CDR3nt: TGTGCCAGCAGTTCCCATCAGGGAGGGGGCACTGAAGCTTTCTTT
CDR3aa: CASSSHQGGGTEAFF
v_gene: TRBV27
abundance: -
j_gene: TRBJ1-1
d_gene: -